A selection of T cell receptor beta chains follows, all from one sample in a study of blood T cell repertoires in COVID-19. TCRdb's copy holds only in-frame clones and misses some; the assay was immunoSEQ multiplex PCR. This sample carries 200,000 to 250,000 clones, nearly 85% of them seen once, and the ten largest clones take over 0.95%. The sequenced material came from peripheral blood. Receptors originate from a woman aged 30 to 39 with COVID-19, enrolled during active disease. Both conserved end residues are trimmed from each CDR3. A D gene is named only where the DNA matches it firmly. Part of the rows lack a size; the others show once, few, many or a class for expanded clones.

d_gene	abundance	v_gene	j_gene	CDR3aa
TRBD1	-	TRBV7-9	TRBJ2-7	ASSLDQDRGTYEQY
TRBD2	-	TRBV18	TRBJ2-2	ASSPRLTSGGNPNTGELF
-	few	TRBV5-1	TRBJ1-3	ASRQGSGNTIY
-	-	TRBV5-1	TRBJ2-7	ASSLAGTSYEQY
-	-	TRBV2	TRBJ2-3	ASSDGPDTQY
TRBD1	-	TRBV6-6	TRBJ2-2	ASRDRGRGGTGELF
-	-	TRBV29-1	TRBJ1-1	SVAPGMNTEAF
TRBD1	-	TRBV6-5	TRBJ1-2	ASSYSTGGSYGYT
TRBD2	-	TRBV9	TRBJ2-3	ASSASGTSGTDTQY
TRBD2	once	TRBV13	TRBJ2-5	ASSPGTSATQETQY
-	-	TRBV19	TRBJ2-7	ASSIGRTATYEQY
-	-	TRBV7-3	TRBJ2-6	ASSWGGDSGANVLT
-	-	TRBV7-2	TRBJ2-1	ASSLTLTYPYNEQF
-	-	TRBV5-1	TRBJ1-3	ASSFQGEGNTIY
TRBD1	-	TRBV7-9	TRBJ1-5	ASSLGDRGGNQPQH
TRBD1	-	TRBV4-3	TRBJ1-5	ASSPNRGSYQPQH
-	once	TRBV19	TRBJ1-1	ASSMGLSEAF
-	once	TRBV28	TRBJ1-1	ASSLKTENMNTEAF
TRBD1	-	TRBV5-4	TRBJ2-7	ASSPGTGVSYEQY
-	-	TRBV20-1	TRBJ2-7	SAKWEGGPY
-	once	TRBV9	TRBJ2-2	ASSGGVNTGELF
TRBD2	-	TRBV7-2	TRBJ2-1	ASSPGTSAYNEQF